This T cell receptor (beta chain) was retrieved from a study of OX40 agonist ivuxolimab in advanced cancers. Overall study: Males comprised around 80% of the group, whose mean age was around 62 years (range 23 to 79). Prior therapy, whether anti-PD-1, anti-PD-L1 or anti-CTLA-4, was allowed, and less than 45% had some.

V gave up 4 bases and J gave up 7 bases; unmatched junction bases: 2. This CDR3 region has 14 residues. Germline CDR1 KGHSH, CDR2 LQKENI. This clone was seen once. Assay: immunoSEQ multiplex PCR; the TCRdb copy retains only in-frame clones and omits some. The table has fewer than 85,000 clones, just over 85% seen once. The receptor was derived from an adult with an advanced solid tumor such as melanoma, head and neck, liver or kidney cancer. V gene TRBV18 combines with J gene TRBJ1-6, with 9 bases matching TRBD1. The sample was CD4+ or CD8+ T cells sorted from blood, taken in a trial of the OX40 agonist ivuxolimab. DNA of the CDR3: TGTGCCAGCTCACGGGACAGGGACAATTCACCCCTCCACTTT. This sequence encodes CASSRDRDNSPLHF.